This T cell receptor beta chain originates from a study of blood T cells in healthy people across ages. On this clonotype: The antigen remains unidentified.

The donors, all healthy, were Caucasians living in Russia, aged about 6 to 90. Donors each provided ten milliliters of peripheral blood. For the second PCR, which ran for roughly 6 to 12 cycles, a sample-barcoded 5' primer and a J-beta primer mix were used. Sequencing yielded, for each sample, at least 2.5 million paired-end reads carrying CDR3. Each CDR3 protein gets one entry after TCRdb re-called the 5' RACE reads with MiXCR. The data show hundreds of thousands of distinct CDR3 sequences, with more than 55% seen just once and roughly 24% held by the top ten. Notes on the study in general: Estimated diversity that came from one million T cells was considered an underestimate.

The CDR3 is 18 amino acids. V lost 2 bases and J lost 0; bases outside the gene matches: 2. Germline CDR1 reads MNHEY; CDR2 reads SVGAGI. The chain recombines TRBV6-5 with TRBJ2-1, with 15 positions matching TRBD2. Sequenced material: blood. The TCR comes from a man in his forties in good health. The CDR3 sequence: CASSYQGLAGGSYNEQFF. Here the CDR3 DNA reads TGTGCCAGCAGTTACCAGGGACTAGCGGGGGGCTCCTACAATGAGCAGTTCTTC.